Listed below are T cell receptor beta chains from one sample, sequenced in a study of shared clonotypes between healthy human individuals. Generated by immunoSEQ multiplex PCR, the TCRdb table keeps only in-frame clones and is missing some. The data show millions of clones, 85% to 95% seen once. Sequencing used naive CD4+ T cells sorted from blood. The receptors shown here come from a man between 18 and 29 years old in good health. Both conserved end residues are part of each CDR3. Fields, in order: clone size, V gene, CDR3 length, J gene, D gene, CDR3 protein, CDR3 DNA. A D gene is named only where the DNA matches it firmly. Clone size is shown for a subset of rows, as once, few, many or a class of expanded clone.

>.|TRBV11-1|15|TRBJ2-7|.
CASSQGWVSTYEQYF
TGTGCCAGCAGCCAAGGTTGGGTGAGTACCTACGAGCAGTACTTC
>.|TRBV10-3|16|TRBJ2-1|.
CAISDYSLIQGNEQFF
TGTGCCATCAGTGATTACAGTCTTATCCAAGGGAATGAGCAGTTCTTC
>.|TRBV4-2|15|TRBJ1-5|TRBD1
CASSLDRASNQPQHF
TGTGCCAGCAGCCTGGACAGGGCAAGCAATCAGCCCCAGCATTTT
>.|TRBV27|15|TRBJ1-1|.
CASSLQPSGDTEAFF
TGTGCCAGCAGTTTGCAGCCCTCAGGTGACACTGAAGCTTTCTTT
>once|TRBV30|14|TRBJ1-2|.
CAWSVLRGAYGYTF
TGTGCCTGGAGTGTACTCCGGGGGGCCTATGGCTACACCTTC
>.|TRBV2|15|TRBJ2-7|TRBD2
CASKRERGDTYEQYF
TGTGCCAGCAAGCGCGAGCGGGGGGATACCTACGAGCAGTACTTC
>.|TRBV18|15|TRBJ2-2|TRBD1
CASSRRTGDTGELFF
TGTGCCAGCTCGCGGAGGACAGGGGATACCGGGGAGCTGTTTTTT
>once|TRBV28|14|TRBJ2-3|.
CASSLAGHTDTQYF
TGTGCCAGCAGTTTGGCGGGGCACACAGATACGCAGTATTTT
>.|TRBV6-4|14|TRBJ1-1|TRBD1
CASSALAGGPEAFF
TGTGCCAGCAGTGCCTTGGCAGGGGGGCCTGAAGCTTTCTTT
>.|TRBV30|19|TRBJ2-2|TRBD2
CAWTSDRTSGGLNTGELFF
TGTGCCTGGACCTCTGATCGGACTAGCGGGGGCCTGAACACCGGGGAGCTGTTTTTT
>.|TRBV2|16|TRBJ2-2|.
CASSEFGAGNTGELFF
TGTGCCAGCAGTGAATTTGGGGCAGGGAACACCGGGGAGCTGTTTTTT
>.|TRBV5-1|14|TRBJ2-7|.
CASSLGGKVYEQYF
TGCGCCAGCAGCTTGGGGGGAAAGGTTTACGAGCAGTACTTC
>.|TRBV6-5|14|TRBJ1-2|.
CASSSPSWAQGYTF
TGTGCCAGCAGTTCTCCCAGCTGGGCGCAAGGCTACACCTTC
>.|TRBV2|14|TRBJ1-3|TRBD1
CASTGQVSGNTIYF
TGTGCCAGCACCGGACAGGTCTCTGGAAACACCATATATTTT
>.|TRBV30|15|TRBJ2-1|.
CAWALESKPYNEQFF
TGTGCCTGGGCACTGGAGTCTAAACCCTACAATGAGCAGTTCTTC
>.|TRBV30|16|TRBJ2-5|TRBD2
CAWSEEGTRYQETQYF
TGTGCCTGGAGTGAAGAGGGGACTAGGTACCAAGAGACCCAGTACTTC
>.|TRBV2|16|TRBJ2-1|TRBD2
CASSEVGTSGHNEQFF
TGTGCCAGCAGTGAAGTAGGGACTAGTGGGCACAATGAGCAGTTCTTC
>.|TRBV6-1|14|TRBJ1-4|.
CASSEGGPNEKLFF
TGTGCCAGCAGTGAGGGGGGGCCAAATGAAAAACTGTTTTTT
>.|TRBV6-1|12|TRBJ1-4|.
CASSGGNEKLFF
TGTGCCAGCAGTGGAGGCAATGAAAAACTGTTTTTT
>.|TRBV5-5|13|TRBJ2-5|.
CASSFDPVETQYF
TGTGCCAGCAGCTTTGACCCAGTGGAGACCCAGTACTTC
>.|TRBV7-9|13|TRBJ1-1|.
CASSQPGPTEAFF
TGTGCCAGCAGCCAACCGGGACCTACTGAAGCTTTCTTT
>.|TRBV10-1|14|TRBJ2-5|.
CASSAGGNPGTQYF
TGCGCCAGCAGTGCTGGCGGGAACCCAGGGACCCAGTACTTC
>.|TRBV7-9|16|TRBJ1-1|TRBD1
CASSLAAGGIGTEAFF
TGTGCCAGCAGCTTAGCGGCAGGGGGTATAGGAACTGAAGCTTTCTTT
>.|TRBV9|15|TRBJ2-2|.
CASSVAGGATGELFF
TGTGCCAGCAGCGTAGCAGGCGGCGCCACCGGGGAGCTGTTTTTT
>.|TRBV5-4|14|TRBJ2-1|.
CASSSPGPINEQFF
TGTGCCAGCAGCTCACCGGGACCCATCAATGAGCAGTTCTTC
>.|TRBV29-1|11|TRBJ2-7|.
CSVEEKGEQYF
TGCAGCGTTGAAGAAAAAGGCGAGCAGTACTTC
>.|TRBV30|13|TRBJ2-3|TRBD1
CAWGTGSTDTQYF
TGTGCCTGGGGGACAGGGAGCACAGATACGCAGTATTTT
>.|TRBV4-2|14|TRBJ2-7|.
CASSQGSVLYEQYF
TGTGCCAGCAGCCAGGGGTCCGTCCTCTACGAGCAGTACTTC
>.|TRBV10-2|16|TRBJ2-5|TRBD2
CASSDEGGGLGETQYF
TGCGCCAGCAGTGACGAAGGGGGGGGACTAGGAGAGACCCAGTACTTC
>many|TRBV16|15|TRBJ2-5|.
CASSQWGAAGETQYF
TGTGCCAGCAGCCAATGGGGGGCCGCGGGAGAGACCCAGTACTTC
>.|TRBV5-4|15|TRBJ1-1|.
CASSLVGIKGTEAFF
TGTGCCAGCAGCTTGGTAGGCATTAAGGGCACTGAAGCTTTCTTT
>.|TRBV2|15|TRBJ2-5|.
CASSVSPGEGETQYF
TGTGCCAGCAGTGTGTCGCCAGGGGAAGGGGAGACCCAGTACTTC
>.|TRBV6-1|12|TRBJ2-5|.
CASSQEGETQYF
TGTGCCAGCAGCCAAGAGGGGGAGACCCAGTACTTC
>.|TRBV5-5|14|TRBJ1-5|.
CASSLWYSNQPQHF
TGTGCCAGCAGCCTTTGGTATAGCAATCAGCCCCAGCATTTT
>.|TRBV5-1|15|TRBJ1-4|.
CASSEGPATNEKLFF
TGCGCCAGCAGCGAGGGACCTGCAACTAATGAAAAACTGTTTTTT
>.|TRBV29-1|17|TRBJ2-3|TRBD2
CSVEGASGDASTDTQYF
TGCAGCGTTGAGGGGGCTAGCGGGGACGCTAGCACAGATACGCAGTATTTT
>.|TRBV19|15|TRBJ2-1|TRBD2
CASNGLAGVYNEQFF
TGTGCCAGTAATGGCCTAGCGGGGGTATACAATGAGCAGTTCTTC
>.|TRBV30|16|TRBJ2-3|TRBD2
CAWRGLAGVGADTQYF
TGTGCCTGGAGGGGACTAGCGGGAGTAGGGGCAGATACGCAGTATTTT
>.|TRBV2|16|TRBJ2-3|TRBD2
CASRATSGSSTDTQYF
TGTGCCAGCAGAGCGACTAGCGGTTCTAGCACAGATACGCAGTATTTT
>.|TRBV13|15|TRBJ2-2|.
CASSLRGASTGELFF
TGTGCCAGCAGCTTACGAGGCGCGAGCACCGGGGAGCTGTTTTTT
>once|TRBV28|14|TRBJ1-6|.
CATLRDTYNSPLHF
TGTGCCACCCTACGGGACACCTATAATTCACCCCTCCACTTT
>.|TRBV11-1|16|TRBJ2-3|.
CASSLAAVPATDTQYF
TGTGCCAGCAGCTTAGCGGCCGTCCCAGCCACAGATACGCAGTATTTT
>.|TRBV6-5|14|TRBJ1-1|.
CASTLGRVGTEAFF
TGTGCCAGCACCCTGGGAAGGGTAGGAACTGAAGCTTTCTTT
>.|TRBV2|14|TRBJ2-4|.
CASTSELAKNIQYF
TGTGCCAGCACCTCGGAGTTAGCCAAAAACATTCAGTACTTC
>.|TRBV28|14|TRBJ1-2|.
CASTHSLGGRGYTF
TGTGCCAGCACTCATAGTCTAGGGGGACGCGGCTACACCTTC
>.|TRBV11-2|16|TRBJ2-3|TRBD2
CASSAVAGGPIDTQYF
TGTGCCAGCAGCGCGGTAGCGGGAGGGCCGATAGATACGCAGTATTTT
>.|TRBV6-5|15|TRBJ2-7|.
CASSSTGTLGYEQYF
TGTGCCAGCAGTTCCACAGGGACCCTAGGCTACGAGCAGTACTTC
>.|TRBV9|13|TRBJ2-7|.
CASSRMHGYEQYF
TGTGCCAGCAGCCGCATGCATGGCTACGAGCAGTACTTC
>.|TRBV27|15|TRBJ2-7|.
CASSSLRDQSYEQYF
TGTGCCAGCAGTTCCCTCCGGGACCAATCCTACGAGCAGTACTTC
>.|TRBV7-9|17|TRBJ2-3|TRBD2
CASSLALLARSTDTQYF
TGTGCCAGCAGCTTAGCCTTACTAGCGAGGAGCACAGATACGCAGTATTTT
>.|TRBV6-5|14|TRBJ2-2|.
CASRGGIKTGELFF
TGTGCCAGCAGAGGCGGGATAAAGACCGGGGAGCTGTTTTTT
>.|TRBV5-1|16|TRBJ1-2|TRBD1
CASSLPGDREHYGYTF
TGCGCCAGCAGCTTGCCCGGGGACAGGGAGCACTATGGCTACACCTTC
>.|TRBV5-4|14|TRBJ1-1|.
CASSVDSRNTEAFF
TGTGCCAGCAGCGTGGACAGTAGAAACACTGAAGCTTTCTTT
>.|TRBV7-9|16|TRBJ1-1|.
CASSLAFGRGGTEAFF
TGTGCCAGCAGCTTAGCCTTTGGCAGGGGTGGTACTGAAGCTTTCTTT
>.|TRBV27|15|TRBJ2-7|.
CASSFSFQENYEQYF
TGTGCCAGCAGTTTCAGCTTTCAGGAAAACTACGAGCAGTACTTC
>.|TRBV10-2|12|TRBJ2-1|.
CASSGQGNEQFF
TGCGCCAGCAGTGGCCAGGGCAATGAGCAGTTCTTC
>.|TRBV30|15|TRBJ1-2|.
CAWRKESAGNYGYTF
TGTGCCTGGAGAAAGGAATCGGCAGGGAACTATGGCTACACCTTC
>.|TRBV7-8|13|TRBJ1-1|.
CASSLAPGHLAFF
TGTGCCAGCAGCTTAGCGCCTGGGCATTTAGCTTTCTTT
>.|TRBV5-4|14|TRBJ1-4|.
CASSVTGLGEKLFF
TGTGCCAGCAGCGTGACGGGGCTGGGCGAAAAACTGTTTTTT